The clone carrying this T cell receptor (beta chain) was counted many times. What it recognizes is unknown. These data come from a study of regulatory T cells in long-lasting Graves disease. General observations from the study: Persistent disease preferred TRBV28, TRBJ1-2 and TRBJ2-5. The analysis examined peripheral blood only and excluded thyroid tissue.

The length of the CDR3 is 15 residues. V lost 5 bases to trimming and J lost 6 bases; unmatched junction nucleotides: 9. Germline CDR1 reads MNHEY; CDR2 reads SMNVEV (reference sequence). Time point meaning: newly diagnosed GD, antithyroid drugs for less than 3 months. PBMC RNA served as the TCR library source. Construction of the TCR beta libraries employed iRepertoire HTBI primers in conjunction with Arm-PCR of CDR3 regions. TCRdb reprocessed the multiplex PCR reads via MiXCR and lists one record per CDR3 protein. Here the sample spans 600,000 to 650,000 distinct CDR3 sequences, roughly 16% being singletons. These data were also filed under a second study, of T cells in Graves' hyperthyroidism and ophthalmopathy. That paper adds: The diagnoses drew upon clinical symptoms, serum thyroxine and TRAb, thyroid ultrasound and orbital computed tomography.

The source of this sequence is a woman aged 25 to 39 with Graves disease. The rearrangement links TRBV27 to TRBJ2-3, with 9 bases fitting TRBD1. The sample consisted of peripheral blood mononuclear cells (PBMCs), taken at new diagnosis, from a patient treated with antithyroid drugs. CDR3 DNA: TGTGCCAGCAGTCCCCCGGGACAGGGATGGGATACGCAGTATTTT. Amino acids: CASSPPGQGWDTQYF.